Listed below are T cell receptor beta chains from one sample, sequenced in a study of shared clonotypes between healthy human individuals. TCRdb's table, derived via immunoSEQ multiplex PCR, lists solely in-frame clones and lacks some. This sample yields a few million clones, of which about 92% are seen a single time; over 0.12% belongs to the top ten. Sequenced sample: naive CD4+ T cells sorted from blood. The source of these receptors is a man younger than 30 in good health. Both conserved end residues are part of each CDR3. The D gene is left open where the match is weak. Only part of the rows carry a size: once, few, many, or a class if the clone is expanded.

TRBV4-1	TRBD1	-	TRBJ2-5	CASSQADRVETQYF	TGCGCCAGCAGCCAAGCTGACAGGGTAGAGACCCAGTACTTC
TRBV5-1	-	-	TRBJ1-2	CASSLETGLNYGYTF	TGCGCCAGCAGCTTGGAGACAGGTCTTAACTATGGCTACACCTTC
TRBV7-6	-	-	TRBJ2-5	CASSLAPAAMMGGTQYF	TGTGCCAGCAGCTTAGCGCCAGCGGCGATGATGGGAGGGACCCAGTACTTC
TRBV28	TRBD1	once	TRBJ1-5	CASSLGTGGLSNQPQHF	TGTGCCAGCAGTCTTGGGACAGGGGGACTAAGCAATCAGCCCCAGCATTTT
TRBV30	-	-	TRBJ2-2	CAWSGQGYANTGELFF	TGTGCCTGGAGTGGGCAGGGCTACGCGAACACCGGGGAGCTGTTTTTT
TRBV7-2	TRBD2	once	TRBJ2-3	CASSGSGRAVDTQYF	TGTGCCAGCAGCGGTAGCGGGAGGGCCGTGGATACGCAGTATTTT
TRBV10-3	TRBD2	-	TRBJ2-7	CAIRRGGLDEQYF	TGTGCCATCCGCCGGGGAGGGCTCGACGAGCAGTACTTC
TRBV27	TRBD2	-	TRBJ2-3	CASSFLRGLLAGGDTDTQYF	TGTGCCAGCAGTTTTCTTCGCGGGCTCCTAGCGGGGGGTGACACAGATACGCAGTATTTT
TRBV6-5	TRBD2	-	TRBJ2-1	CASTTGTSGVYEQFF	TGTGCCTCCACGACCGGGACTAGCGGGGTCTATGAGCAGTTCTTC
TRBV10-3	TRBD2	-	TRBJ2-2	CAISAREGNVLDTGELFF	TGTGCCATCAGTGCGCGGGAGGGCAACGTTTTAGACACCGGGGAGCTGTTTTTT
TRBV19	-	-	TRBJ2-3	CASSTRQDWSTDTQYF	TGTGCCAGTAGTACCCGACAGGACTGGAGCACAGATACGCAGTATTTT
TRBV2	TRBD1	-	TRBJ2-7	CASSEPRTGLSYEQYF	TGTGCCAGCAGTGAACCACGGACAGGCCTTTCCTACGAGCAGTACTTC
TRBV19	TRBD1	-	TRBJ2-7	CASSIVGQGNSYEQYF	TGTGCCAGTAGTATAGTAGGACAGGGAAACTCCTACGAGCAGTACTTC
TRBV5-1	TRBD1	-	TRBJ2-1	CASLIDVGTGGSRQFF	TGCGCCAGCTTAATTGATGTGGGGACAGGGGGAAGTCGGCAGTTCTTC
TRBV6-5	TRBD1	-	TRBJ1-1	CASSYLGQGIEAFF	TGTGCCAGCAGTTACCTGGGACAGGGGATTGAAGCTTTCTTT
TRBV29-1	TRBD1	-	TRBJ2-7	CSVRQGNYEQYF	TGCAGCGTACGACAGGGAAACTACGAGCAGTACTTC
TRBV30	-	few	TRBJ2-7	CAWSGGSYEQYF	TGTGCCTGGAGTGGTGGCTCCTACGAGCAGTACTTC
TRBV5-5	TRBD1	-	TRBJ2-7	CASSFAQGAYEQYF	TGTGCCAGCAGCTTCGCACAGGGGGCTTACGAGCAGTACTTC
TRBV7-9	TRBD1	-	TRBJ1-3	CASSTRSGQGPGNTIYF	TGTGCCAGCAGCACGAGGTCGGGACAGGGTCCTGGAAACACCATATATTTT
TRBV5-4	-	-	TRBJ2-1	CASSPDYNEQFF	TGTGCCAGCAGCCCTGACTACAATGAGCAGTTCTTC
TRBV9	-	-	TRBJ2-6	CASSVLSGANVLTF	TGTGCCAGCAGCGTTCTCTCTGGGGCCAACGTCCTGACTTTC
TRBV27	-	-	TRBJ2-5	CASSLSSGQPKTQYF	TGTGCCAGCAGTTTATCGTCGGGCCAACCAAAGACCCAGTACTTC
TRBV19	TRBD1	-	TRBJ2-3	CASRETGANTDTQYF	TGTGCCAGTAGAGAGACAGGGGCGAACACAGATACGCAGTATTTT
TRBV2	-	-	TRBJ1-1	CASLTEMNTEAFF	TGTGCCAGCCTGACGGAGATGAACACTGAAGCTTTCTTT
TRBV6-5	-	-	TRBJ1-3	CASSYYGGGSGNTIYF	TGTGCCAGCAGTTACTACGGAGGGGGCTCTGGAAACACCATATATTTT
TRBV25-1	TRBD1	-	TRBJ1-6	CASRETGERSPLHF	TGTGCCAGCAGGGAAACAGGGGAGCGGTCACCCCTCCACTTT
TRBV30	-	-	TRBJ1-3	CAWTEGTWVRNTIYF	TGTGCCTGGACCGAAGGGACTTGGGTTCGGAACACCATATATTTT
TRBV27	TRBD2	once	TRBJ2-1	CASSPSGRGYNEQFF	TGTGCCAGCAGTCCTAGCGGGAGGGGATACAATGAGCAGTTCTTC
TRBV5-8	-	-	TRBJ1-5	CASSRGRHVGPQPQHF	TGTGCCAGCAGCCGTGGCCGACATGTGGGCCCCCAGCCCCAGCATTTT
TRBV6-6	-	-	TRBJ2-5	CASSYQGGETQYF	TGTGCCAGCAGTTACCAGGGGGGAGAGACCCAGTACTTC
TRBV27	-	-	TRBJ2-7	CASSPLNTYEQYF	TGTGCCAGCAGCCCACTTAATACCTACGAGCAGTACTTC
TRBV5-4	-	-	TRBJ1-1	CASSFTGQGTEAFF	TGTGCCAGCAGCTTTACTGGTCAAGGCACTGAAGCTTTCTTT
TRBV5-1	TRBD2	-	TRBJ2-1	CASSPERGPREEQFF	TGCGCCAGCAGCCCTGAGCGGGGCCCCCGGGAGGAGCAGTTCTTC
TRBV6-6	TRBD2	-	TRBJ2-5	CASSYLAGSQETQYF	TGTGCCAGCAGTTACTTAGCGGGAAGCCAAGAGACCCAGTACTTC
TRBV28	-	-	TRBJ1-4	CASLSGVNEKLFF	TGTGCCAGTCTTTCAGGCGTTAATGAAAAACTGTTTTTT
TRBV2	-	-	TRBJ2-2	CASSDGIGGSAGELFF	TGTGCCAGCAGTGACGGCATTGGGGGGTCGGCCGGGGAGCTGTTTTTT
TRBV7-2	-	-	TRBJ2-7	CASSRTGLFEQYF	TGTGCCAGCAGTCGAACGGGGCTTTTCGAGCAGTACTTC
TRBV6-1	-	-	TRBJ2-7	CASSGTTAGSYEQYF	TGTGCCAGCAGCGGAACGACAGCGGGCTCCTACGAGCAGTACTTC
TRBV5-1	TRBD2	-	TRBJ2-1	CASSPAGVLYNEQFF	TGCGCCAGCAGCCCAGCGGGAGTGTTGTACAATGAGCAGTTCTTC
TRBV5-1	-	-	TRBJ1-1	CASSSPGQLMDSEAFF	TGCGCCAGCAGCTCCCCCGGACAGCTAATGGATTCTGAAGCTTTCTTT
TRBV9	-	-	TRBJ2-5	CASSVATGSRGTGQETQYF	TGTGCCAGCAGCGTAGCTACCGGATCCAGGGGAACCGGCCAAGAGACCCAGTACTTC
TRBV5-1	-	-	TRBJ2-7	CASSDGTQGLYEQYF	TGCGCCAGCAGCGACGGGACTCAAGGCCTCTACGAGCAGTACTTC
TRBV5-1	TRBD1	-	TRBJ2-6	CASSFQGATLSGANVLTF	TGCGCCAGCAGCTTCCAGGGGGCTACCCTCTCTGGGGCCAACGTCCTGACTTTC
TRBV6-1	-	-	TRBJ2-5	CASSERWAGETQYF	TGTGCCAGCAGTGAACGGTGGGCGGGAGAGACCCAGTACTTC
TRBV5-1	TRBD2	-	TRBJ2-5	CASSPLAGVGETQYF	TGCGCCAGCAGCCCCTTAGCGGGAGTTGGTGAGACCCAGTACTTC